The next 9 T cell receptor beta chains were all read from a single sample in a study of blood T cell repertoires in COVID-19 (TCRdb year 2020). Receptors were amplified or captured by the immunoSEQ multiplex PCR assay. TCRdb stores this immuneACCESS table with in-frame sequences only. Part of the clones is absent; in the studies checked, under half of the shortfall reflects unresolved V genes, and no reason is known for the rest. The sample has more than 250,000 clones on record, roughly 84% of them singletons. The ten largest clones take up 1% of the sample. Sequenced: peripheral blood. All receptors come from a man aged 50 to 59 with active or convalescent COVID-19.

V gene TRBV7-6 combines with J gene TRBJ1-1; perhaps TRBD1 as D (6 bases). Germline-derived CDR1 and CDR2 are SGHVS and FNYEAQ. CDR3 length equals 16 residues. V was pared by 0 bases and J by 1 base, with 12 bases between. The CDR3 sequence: CASSLAGGAGNTEAFF. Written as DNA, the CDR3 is TGTGCCAGCAGCTTAGCCGGGGGGGCGGGGAACACTGAAGCTTTCTTT. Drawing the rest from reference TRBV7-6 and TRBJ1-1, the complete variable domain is GAGVSQSPRYKVTKRGQDVALRCDPISGHVSLYWYRQALGQGPEFLTYFNYEAQQDKSGLPNDRFSAERPEGSISTLTIQRTEQRDSAMYRCASSLAGGAGNTEAFFGQGTRLTVV.

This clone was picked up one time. CDR3 sequence reads: CASSTGTGDYGYTF. CDR3 coding DNA: TGTGCCAGTAGTACTGGGACAGGGGACTATGGCTACACCTTC. This chain joins TRBV19 and TRBJ1-2; 10 bases agree with TRBD1. V trimming: 4 bases; J trimming: 3 bases; junction bases outside the gene matches: 2. This CDR3 has 14 residues. Germline assignment: CDR1 LNHDA and CDR2 SQIVND (reference sequence). Full variable domain (outside the CDR3, taken from reference TRBV19 and TRBJ1-2): DGGITQSPKYLFRKEGQNVTLSCEQNLNHDAMYWYRQDPGQGLRLIYYSQIVNDFQKGDIAEGYSVSREKKESFPLTVTSAQKNPTAFYLCASSTGTGDYGYTFGSGTRLTVV.

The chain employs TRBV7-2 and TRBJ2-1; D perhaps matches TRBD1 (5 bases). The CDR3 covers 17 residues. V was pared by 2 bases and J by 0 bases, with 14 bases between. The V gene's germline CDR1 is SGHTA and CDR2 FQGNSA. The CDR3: CASSLNGQSSSYNEQFF. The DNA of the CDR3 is TGTGCCAGCAGCTTAAATGGACAATCGAGCTCCTACAATGAGCAGTTCTTC.

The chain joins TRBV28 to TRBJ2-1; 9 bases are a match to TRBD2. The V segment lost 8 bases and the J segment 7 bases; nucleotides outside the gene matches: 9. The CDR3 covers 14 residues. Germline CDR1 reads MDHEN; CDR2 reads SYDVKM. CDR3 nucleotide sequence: TGTGCCAGCTATCCGGGACTAGCATGGAATGAGCAGTTCTTC. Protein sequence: CASYPGLAWNEQFF.

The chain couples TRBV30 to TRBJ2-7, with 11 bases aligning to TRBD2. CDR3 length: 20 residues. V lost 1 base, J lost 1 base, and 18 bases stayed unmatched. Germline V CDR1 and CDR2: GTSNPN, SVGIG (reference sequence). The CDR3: CAWSDLRLAGPKGGSYEQYF. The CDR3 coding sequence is TGTGCCTGGAGTGACCTTCGACTAGCGGGGCCTAAAGGGGGGTCCTACGAGCAGTACTTC.

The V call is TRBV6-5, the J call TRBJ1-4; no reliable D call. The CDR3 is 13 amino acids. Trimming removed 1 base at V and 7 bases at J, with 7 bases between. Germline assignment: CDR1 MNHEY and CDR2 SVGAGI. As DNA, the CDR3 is TGTGCCAGCAGTTACTTGCCGGGTGAAAAACTGTTTTTT. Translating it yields CASSYLPGEKLFF.

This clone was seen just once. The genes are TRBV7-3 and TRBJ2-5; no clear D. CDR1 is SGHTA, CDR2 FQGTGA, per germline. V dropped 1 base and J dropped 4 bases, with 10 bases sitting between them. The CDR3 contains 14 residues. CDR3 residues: CASSLSGGVETQYF. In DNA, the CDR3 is TGTGCCAGCAGCTTAAGTGGCGGCGTAGAGACCCAGTACTTC.

CDR3 DNA sequence: TGCGCCAGCAGTGTGGGACAGGGCCGCCCAGATACGCAGTATTTT. Translated: CASSVGQGRPDTQYF. The chain links TRBV10-1 to TRBJ2-3; 9 bases are shared with TRBD1. Losses at the gene ends were 4 bases for V and 4 bases for J; bases not matched to a gene: 6. Germline-derived CDR1 and CDR2 are WNHNN and SYGVQD (reference sequence). The CDR3 consists of 15 residues.

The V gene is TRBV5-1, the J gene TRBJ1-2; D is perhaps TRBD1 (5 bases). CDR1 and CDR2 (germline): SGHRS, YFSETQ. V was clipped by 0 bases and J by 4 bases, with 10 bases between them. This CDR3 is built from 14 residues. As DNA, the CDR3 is TGCGCCAGCAGCTTGGCTCGGACAACCTATGGCTACACCTTC. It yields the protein CASSLARTTYGYTF.